A selection of T cell receptor beta chains follows, all from one sample in a study of CD8 T cells in Susac syndrome. MiXCR, applied by TCRdb to the immunoSEQ multiplex PCR reads, yields one record per CDR3 protein. Counted here are about 80,000 distinct CDR3 sequences, 85% to 95% occurring once; the ten biggest clones make up less than 0.3%. Material: CD8+ T cells from PBMCs. These receptors all stem from a human donor in good health. The CDR3 runs from the conserved cysteine through the conserved F or W. D genes are given only for firm matches. Only part of the rows carry a size: once, few, many, or a class if the clone is expanded.

d_call	clone_size	v_call	j_call	cdr3_aa	cdr3_nt
NA	NA	TRBV5-6	TRBJ2-1	CASSLGRAEFF	TGTGCCAGCAGCTTGGGGCGAGCAGAGTTCTTC
NA	NA	TRBV25-1	TRBJ2-7	CASTIGSWGEQYF	TGTGCCAGCACTATCGGGTCCTGGGGAGAGCAGTACTTC
TRBD1	NA	TRBV27	TRBJ2-7	CASCAGTGTYEQYF	TGTGCCAGCTGTGCCGGGACAGGAACCTACGAGCAGTACTTC
TRBD1	NA	TRBV29-1	TRBJ2-1	CSVFGRTGGGYEQFF	TGCAGCGTTTTTGGTCGGACAGGGGGCGGGTATGAGCAGTTCTTC
NA	NA	TRBV27	TRBJ2-7	CASSAGGTYYEQYF	TGTGCCAGCAGTGCTGGAGGGACGTACTATGAGCAGTACTTC
TRBD2	NA	TRBV4-3	TRBJ2-7	CASSHIAGGPGYEQYF	TGCGCCAGCAGCCATATAGCGGGGGGGCCAGGCTACGAGCAGTACTTC
NA	NA	TRBV12-3/TRBV12-4	TRBJ2-2	CASSPTIRDRELFF	TGTGCCAGCAGCCCCACTATCCGAGACCGGGAGCTGTTTTTT
TRBD2	NA	TRBV9	TRBJ2-7	CASGAGESYEQYF	TGTGCAAGCGGAGCGGGGGAGTCCTACGAGCAGTACTTC
TRBD1	NA	TRBV7-9	TRBJ2-5	CASSLKDRPQETQYF	TGTGCCAGCAGCTTAAAGGACAGGCCTCAAGAGACCCAGTACTTC
NA	NA	TRBV19	TRBJ2-1	CASSPWTPGEQFF	TGTGCCAGTAGTCCTTGGACCCCTGGTGAGCAGTTCTTC
NA	few	TRBV24-1	TRBJ2-2	CATSGPQDTGELFF	TGTGCCACCAGTGGTCCGCAGGACACCGGGGAGCTGTTTTTT
NA	NA	TRBV9	TRBJ2-3	CASSYHREGGTDTQYF	TGTGCCAGCAGCTACCACAGGGAAGGCGGCACAGATACGCAGTATTTT
NA	NA	TRBV4-3	TRBJ2-7	CASSQVRDSYEQYF	TGCGCCAGCAGCCAAGTACGTGACTCCTACGAGCAGTACTTC
TRBD2	NA	TRBV27	TRBJ2-1	CASESSGRVDEQFF	TGTGCCAGCGAATCTAGCGGGAGGGTCGATGAGCAGTTCTTC
TRBD1	NA	TRBV7-9	TRBJ1-1	CASLMDRGESDTEAFF	TGTGCCAGCCTTATGGACAGGGGGGAATCGGATACTGAAGCTTTCTTT
TRBD1	NA	TRBV9	TRBJ1-1	CASSDGQGVAEAFF	TGTGCCAGCAGCGACGGACAGGGGGTCGCTGAAGCTTTCTTT
TRBD1	once	TRBV27	TRBJ2-7	CASSFRGTVSYEQYF	TGTGCCAGCAGTTTCCGTGGGACAGTCTCCTACGAGCAGTACTTC
TRBD1	once	TRBV25-1	TRBJ2-7	CASEDFRGLSYEQYF	TGTGCCAGCGAAGACTTCAGGGGGCTCTCCTACGAGCAGTACTTC
NA	NA	TRBV27	TRBJ1-5	CASSPRGGRHQPQHF	TGTGCCAGCAGCCCCCGCGGGGGCAGACATCAGCCCCAGCATTTT
NA	NA	TRBV20-1	TRBJ2-1	CSAREPAGAYNEQFF	TGCAGTGCTAGAGAGCCTGCCGGGGCTTACAATGAGCAGTTCTTC
NA	NA	TRBV7-9	TRBJ2-7	CASSPTEGVFEQYF	TGTGCCAGCAGCCCTACAGAAGGAGTTTTCGAGCAGTACTTC
NA	NA	TRBV7-2	TRBJ1-1	CASSLYRVTSTEAFF	TGTGCCAGCAGCTTGTACAGGGTGACGAGCACTGAAGCTTTCTTT
TRBD1	NA	TRBV7-6	TRBJ2-1	CASSFNGQGANEQFF	TGTGCCAGCAGCTTCAACGGACAGGGGGCGAATGAGCAGTTCTTC
TRBD2	NA	TRBV28	TRBJ2-1	CASSGRGSGREGYEQFF	TGTGCCAGCAGTGGCCGGGGTAGCGGGAGGGAGGGATATGAGCAGTTCTTC
NA	NA	TRBV14	TRBJ2-3	CASSQLVAGTDTQYF	TGTGCCAGCAGCCAATTGGTAGCGGGCACAGATACGCAGTATTTT
NA	NA	TRBV14	TRBJ2-3	CASSQWRGLTDTQYF	TGTGCCAGCAGCCAATGGAGGGGTCTCACAGATACGCAGTATTTT
NA	NA	TRBV10-2	TRBJ1-1	CASSDGEAFF	TGCGCCAGCAGTGATGGTGAAGCTTTCTTT
NA	NA	TRBV7-9	TRBJ1-2	CASSLVRRGYGYTF	TGTGCCAGCAGCTTAGTCCGGAGGGGCTATGGCTACACCTTC
TRBD1	once	TRBV7-6	TRBJ1-1	CASSLEGADTEAFF	TGTGCCAGCAGCTTAGAGGGGGCTGACACTGAAGCTTTCTTT
NA	NA	TRBV19	TRBJ1-2	CASSINRADGYTF	TGTGCCAGTAGTATCAACAGGGCAGACGGCTACACCTTC
TRBD2	NA	TRBV18	TRBJ2-7	CASSPTSGGAHSYEQYF	TGTGCCAGCTCACCTACTAGCGGGGGGGCCCATTCCTACGAGCAGTACTTC
NA	NA	TRBV20-1	TRBJ1-2	CSARDGQFGNGYTF	TGCAGTGCTAGAGATGGGCAGTTCGGAAACGGCTACACCTTC
NA	NA	TRBV4-1	TRBJ1-4	CASSQGASIATNEKLFF	TGCGCCAGCAGCCAGGGGGCGAGTATCGCAACTAATGAAAAACTGTTTTTT
TRBD2	NA	TRBV5-1	TRBJ2-1	CASSLRVRGEIDNEQFF	TGCGCCAGCAGCTTGAGGGTTCGGGGGGAGATCGACAATGAGCAGTTCTTC
NA	NA	TRBV6-1	TRBJ1-2	CASSEVPANYGYTF	TGTGCCAGCAGTGAAGTCCCGGCTAACTATGGCTACACCTTC
NA	NA	TRBV30	TRBJ1-4	CAWSLDNNEKLFF	TGTGCCTGGAGTCTTGACAATAATGAAAAACTGTTTTTT
TRBD1	NA	TRBV4-3	TRBJ2-7	CASSQERTGLYEQYF	TGCGCCAGCAGCCAAGAACGGACAGGACTCTACGAGCAGTACTTC
NA	NA	TRBV27	TRBJ2-1	CASSRGPDYEGVQFF	TGTGCCAGCAGTAGGGGACCCGACTACGAGGGAGTTCAGTTCTTC
NA	NA	TRBV7-9	TRBJ1-6	CASSSREGRTSPLHF	TGTGCCAGCAGCTCCCGGGAGGGGAGAACTTCACCCCTCCACTTT
TRBD1	NA	TRBV5-4	TRBJ1-2	CASNSIRTGDGYTF	TGTGCCAGCAACTCAATTCGGACAGGGGATGGCTACACCTTC
NA	NA	TRBV20-1	TRBJ1-6	CSGRTDSSYNSPLHF	TGCAGTGGACGGACCGACAGCTCCTATAATTCACCCCTCCACTTT
TRBD2	NA	TRBV7-8	TRBJ2-1	CASSLAWAGGVHEQFF	TGTGCCAGCAGCTTAGCTTGGGCGGGGGGGGTCCATGAGCAGTTCTTC
TRBD1	NA	TRBV5-1	TRBJ2-7	CASSQGTGEHEQYF	TGCGCCAGCAGCCAAGGGACAGGGGAACACGAGCAGTACTTC
TRBD1	NA	TRBV20-1	TRBJ1-2	CSASGQGYFYGYTF	TGCAGTGCTAGTGGACAGGGGTACTTCTATGGCTACACCTTC
TRBD1	NA	TRBV29-1	TRBJ1-2	CSVDRGYGYTF	TGCAGCGTAGACAGGGGCTATGGCTACACCTTC
TRBD1	NA	TRBV7-9	TRBJ1-2	CASSTPRGDGYTF	TGTGCCAGCAGCACTCCCAGGGGGGATGGCTACACCTTC
NA	NA	TRBV7-9	TRBJ2-7	CASSLAGSYEQYF	TGTGCCAGCAGCTTAGCGGGTTCCTACGAGCAGTACTTC
TRBD2	NA	TRBV6-6	TRBJ2-2	CASSFLAGLYTGELFF	TGTGCCAGCAGTTTTCTAGCGGGACTATACACCGGGGAGCTGTTTTTT
NA	once	TRBV6-2/TRBV6-3	TRBJ2-3	CASILGRPGTDTQYF	NA
NA	NA	TRBV5-5	TRBJ2-1	CASSSGLMDEQFF	TGTGCCAGCAGCTCGGGGTTGATGGATGAGCAGTTCTTC
NA	once	TRBV20-1	TRBJ1-1	CSARRGYTEAFF	TGCAGTGCGCGTCGGGGTTACACTGAAGCTTTCTTT
NA	NA	TRBV24-1	TRBJ2-6	CATRLSSSGANVLTF	TGTGCCACCAGACTGAGTTCCTCTGGGGCCAACGTCCTGACTTTC
NA	NA	TRBV9	TRBJ2-7	CASSAGGWSSYEQYF	TGTGCCAGCAGCGCGGGCGGGTGGAGCTCCTACGAGCAGTACTTC
TRBD2	NA	TRBV9	TRBJ2-3	CASSTPRTSGGTDTQYF	TGTGCCAGCAGCACCCCCCGGACTAGCGGGGGGACAGATACGCAGTATTTT
TRBD1	NA	TRBV28	TRBJ2-3	CASSLVIGTGTDTQYF	TGTGCCAGCAGTTTAGTAATAGGGACAGGCACAGATACGCAGTATTTT